The rows below give T cell receptor beta chains drawn from one sample of a study of blood T cell repertoires in COVID-19. Clones were sequenced by immunoSEQ multiplex PCR, and TCRdb holds only the in-frame ones, with some missing. Of roughly 190,000 clones detected, 70% to 85% appear once; the ten largest clones hold 9.5% to 15%. The sample comprised peripheral blood. The receptors come from a woman aged 45-59 years with acute or convalescent COVID-19. The CDR3 runs from the conserved cysteine through the conserved F or W. A D gene is named only where the DNA matches it firmly. Size is omitted from some rows. Given values are once, few, many or a class for expanded clones.

13,TRBV30,TRBD1,TRBJ2-7,NA,CAWSTGGGYEQYF,TGTGCCTGGAGTACAGGGGGTGGGTACGAGCAGTACTTC
20,TRBV11-3,TRBD1,TRBJ2-7,few,CASSLRVWDRFPSRPSEQYF,TGTGCCAGCAGCTTACGGGTTTGGGACAGGTTTCCCTCCAGACCGAGCGAGCAGTACTTC
19,TRBV7-9,TRBD2,TRBJ2-1,NA,CASSIRPGSGMEGHNEQFF,TGTGCCAGCAGCATCCGGCCCGGGAGCGGGATGGAGGGACACAATGAGCAGTTCTTC
16,TRBV24-1,TRBD2,TRBJ2-1,NA,CATSDLGGGLYNEQFF,TGTGCCACCAGTGATTTGGGCGGGGGACTATACAATGAGCAGTTCTTC
16,TRBV4-3,TRBD1,TRBJ2-6,NA,CASSQATGAGANVLTF,TGCGCCAGCAGCCAAGCGACAGGGGCTGGGGCCAACGTCCTGACTTTC
13,TRBV6-5,TRBD1,TRBJ1-2,NA,CASRGTGGSGYTF,TGTGCCAGCAGAGGGACAGGGGGAAGTGGCTACACCTTC
15,TRBV29-1,NA,TRBJ1-1,NA,CSVELFERRNTEAFF,TGCAGCGTTGAACTTTTCGAGCGCAGGAACACTGAAGCTTTCTTT
16,TRBV18,TRBD1,TRBJ2-2,NA,CASSPLGQGNTGELFF,TGTGCCAGCTCACCCCTCGGACAGGGGAACACCGGGGAGCTGTTTTTT
15,TRBV5-1,TRBD2,TRBJ2-7,once,CASSFAGGGSYEQYF,TGCGCCAGCAGCTTTGCGGGGGGCGGGAGCTACGAGCAGTACTTC
15,TRBV6-6,TRBD2,TRBJ2-3,NA,CASSGTSGGLDTQYF,TGTGCCAGCAGCGGGACTAGCGGGGGCCTAGATACGCAGTATTTT
15,TRBV27,NA,TRBJ1-3,NA,CASSLGGISGNTIYF,TGTGCCAGCAGTTTAGGGGGCATCTCTGGAAACACCATATATTTT
15,TRBV6-5,NA,TRBJ2-2,NA,CASSYSGGRTGELFF,TGTGCCAGCAGTTACTCTGGGGGGAGGACCGGGGAGCTGTTTTTT
14,TRBV14,NA,TRBJ1-1,NA,CASSQAGDGTEAFF,TGTGCCAGCAGCCAAGCAGGGGACGGCACTGAAGCTTTCTTT
15,TRBV6-2/TRBV6-3,NA,TRBJ1-5,NA,CASSFEGGGNQPQHF,TGTGCCAGCAGTTTTGAAGGGGGTGGGAATCAGCCCCAGCATTTT
15,TRBV27,TRBD1,TRBJ2-1,NA,CASTDTGGGIHEQFF,TGTGCCAGTACCGACACAGGGGGCGGAATCCATGAGCAGTTCTTC
15,TRBV7-7,NA,TRBJ2-1,NA,CASSREAGQGNEQFF,TGTGCTAGCAGCCGCGAGGCGGGGCAGGGCAATGAGCAGTTCTTC
15,TRBV14,TRBD1,TRBJ1-2,NA,CASSQVGGGARGYTF,TGTGCCAGCAGCCAAGTCGGAGGGGGCGCGCGGGGCTACACCTTC
14,TRBV28,NA,TRBJ2-5,NA,CASSRLLLSETQYF,TGTGCCAGCAGTAGACTACTTCTCTCGGAGACCCAGTACTTC
15,TRBV4-1,TRBD1,TRBJ1-5,NA,CASSQGTGNNQPQHF,TGCGCCAGCAGCCAAGGGACAGGGAACAATCAGCCCCAGCATTTT
15,TRBV2,NA,TRBJ1-5,NA,CASKGGGVSNQPQHF,TGTGCCAGCAAGGGGGGGGGTGTAAGCAATCAGCCCCAGCATTTT
14,TRBV27,NA,TRBJ2-7,NA,CASSLGGTSYEQYF,TGTGCCAGCAGTTTAGGAGGAACCTCCTACGAGCAGTACTTC
15,TRBV19,TRBD1,TRBJ2-7,NA,CASSISLGQGVQQYF,TGTGCCAGTAGTATAAGCTTGGGACAGGGGGTTCAGCAGTACTTC
14,TRBV3-1/TRBV3-2,NA,TRBJ1-4,NA,CASSHREVGEKLFF,TGTGCCAGCAGCCACCGGGAGGTAGGGGAAAAACTGTTTTTT
13,TRBV27,TRBD1,TRBJ1-2,few,CASRTGGAYGYTF,TGTGCCAGCCGGACAGGGGGCGCATATGGCTACACCTTC
13,TRBV14,NA,TRBJ1-1,NA,CASSQGWGLEAFF,TGTGCCAGCAGCCAAGGCTGGGGCCTTGAAGCTTTCTTT
14,TRBV27,NA,TRBJ2-2,NA,CASSPLPNTGELFF,TGTGCCAGCAGTCCACTTCCGAACACCGGGGAGCTGTTTTTT
14,TRBV5-6,NA,TRBJ1-3,NA,CASSLFSSGNTIYF,TGTGCCAGCAGCTTGTTTAGCTCTGGAAACACCATATATTTT
14,TRBV5-1,NA,TRBJ2-1,NA,CASSLSQGTGEQFF,TGCGCCAGCAGCTTGTCTCAGGGGACCGGTGAGCAGTTCTTC
17,TRBV5-8,NA,TRBJ1-1,NA,CASSFRQDTALNTEAFF,TGTGCCAGCAGCTTTCGACAGGACACCGCCCTGAACACTGAAGCTTTCTTT
14,TRBV9,NA,TRBJ1-1,NA,CASSVEQGNTEAFF,TGTGCCAGCAGCGTAGAACAGGGGAACACTGAAGCTTTCTTT
18,TRBV27,NA,TRBJ2-1,NA,CASTLSFRLAKTYNEQFF,TGTGCCAGCACCCTTTCCTTCCGGCTAGCGAAAACCTACAATGAGCAGTTCTTC
17,TRBV7-9,TRBD1,TRBJ1-2,NA,CASSPLAAAQGAGGYTF,TGTGCCAGCAGCCCGCTTGCCGCGGCACAGGGGGCCGGTGGCTACACCTTC
15,TRBV5-1,NA,TRBJ2-2,NA,CASSLAGSDTGELFF,TGCGCCAGCAGCTTGGCGGGATCGGACACCGGGGAGCTGTTTTTT
13,TRBV7-2,NA,TRBJ1-5,NA,CASSLERSQPQHF,TGTGCCAGCAGCTTAGAAAGGAGTCAGCCCCAGCATTTT
14,TRBV15,NA,TRBJ2-2,NA,CATSRDGSTGELFF,TGTGCCACCAGCAGAGATGGCTCCACCGGGGAGCTGTTTTTT
15,TRBV15,NA,TRBJ1-4,NA,CATSGSPARGEKLFF,TGTGCCACCAGCGGGTCGCCAGCAAGGGGTGAAAAACTGTTTTTT
13,TRBV6-5,NA,TRBJ2-1,NA,CATGQSNYNEQFF,TGTGCCACCGGACAGTCCAACTACAATGAGCAGTTCTTC
14,TRBV19,NA,TRBJ2-1,few,CASSIVDSLGEQFF,TGTGCCAGTAGTATAGTGGACAGCCTCGGGGAGCAGTTCTTC
12,TRBV18,NA,TRBJ1-1,NA,CASSPQGGGAFF,TGTGCCAGCTCACCACAAGGGGGTGGAGCTTTCTTT
15,TRBV6-1,NA,TRBJ2-7,many,CASSDGRGKVAEQYF,TGTGCCAGCAGTGACGGGAGAGGGAAGGTTGCCGAGCAGTACTTC
14,TRBV11-3,TRBD2,TRBJ2-1,few,CASSPAAGGNEQFF,TGTGCCAGCAGCCCCGCTGCGGGAGGGAATGAGCAGTTCTTC